This is a list of T cell receptor beta chains from one sample in a study of T cells in localized non-small cell lung cancer. Libraries were prepared by immunoSEQ multiplex PCR; TCRdb keeps only in-frame clonotypes and omits some of them. Of 1,300 to 1,500 clones in the sample, around a quarter are singletons; the top ten hold around 19%. This specimen consisted of normal lung tissue next to the tumor, obtained before any cancer treatment. These receptor sequences come from a male donor aged 60 or older with stage II squamous cell lung carcinoma. Both conserved end residues are part of each CDR3. A D gene is named only where the DNA matches it firmly. Some rows have no size entry. The others give once, few or many, or a class for an expanded clone.

j_call clone_size v_call d_call cdr3_aa cdr3_nt
TRBJ1-1 . TRBV29-1 . CSVEVGRGLMNTEAFF TGCAGCGTTGAAGTTGGGCGGGGGCTGATGAACACTGAAGCTTTCTTT
TRBJ2-1 . TRBV5-1 . CASSSERWPNNEQFF TGCGCCAGCAGCTCGGAGAGGTGGCCAAACAATGAGCAGTTCTTC
TRBJ2-3 large TRBV19 TRBD2 CASSIAAGDRQYF TGTGCCAGTAGTATAGCGGCGGGGGACCGTCAGTATTTT
TRBJ1-2 few TRBV11-3 . CASSFEGERYTGYTF TGTGCCAGCAGCTTCGAGGGGGAAAGGTATACTGGCTACACCTTC
TRBJ2-1 . TRBV9 . CASSSVVYQEQFF TGTGCCAGCTCTAGTGTAGTTTATCAGGAGCAGTTCTTC
TRBJ1-1 . TRBV9 . CASSVEPVNTEAFF TGTGCCAGCAGCGTAGAGCCAGTGAACACTGAAGCTTTCTTT
TRBJ2-2 . TRBV28 . CASSLTTGSGELFF TGTGCCAGCAGCTTAACAACAGGGTCCGGGGAGCTGTTTTTT
TRBJ2-5 medium-sized TRBV6-8 . CASSNQGGGLFLSETQYF TGTGCCAGCAGTAATCAAGGGGGGGGGCTCTTTCTGTCGGAGACCCAGTACTTC
TRBJ2-5 few TRBV2 . CASSDRRKETQYF TGTGCCAGCAGTGATCGGAGAAAAGAGACCCAGTACTTC
TRBJ1-2 few TRBV5-1 TRBD1 CASSSTGDSYGYTF TGCGCCAGCAGCTCGACAGGGGACAGCTATGGCTACACCTTC
TRBJ1-3 . TRBV11-3 . CASSLGETGGGNTIYF TGTGCCAGCAGCTTAGGGGAGACGGGTGGTGGAAACACCATATATTTT
TRBJ1-2 . TRBV19 . CASMSQGFSSYGYTF TGTGCCAGTATGTCGCAGGGTTTTTCCTCCTATGGCTACACCTTC
TRBJ2-2 hyperexpanded TRBV6-8 . CASREWEGELFF TGTGCCAGCAGGGAGTGGGAAGGGGAGCTGTTTTTT
TRBJ2-4 . TRBV4-1 . CASSQDPGSTNIQYF TGCGCCAGCAGCCAAGATCCGGGGTCAACAAACATTCAGTACTTC
TRBJ1-4 . TRBV28 TRBD1 CATGQGNEKLFF TGTGCCACCGGACAGGGGAATGAAAAACTGTTTTTT
TRBJ1-5 . TRBV18 . CASSPRQDNQPQHF TGTGCCAGCTCACCTCGACAGGACAATCAGCCCCAGCATTTT
TRBJ2-2 . TRBV11-3 TRBD2 CASSLTSASGRDKNTGELFF TGTGCCAGCAGCTTAACGTCAGCTAGCGGGAGGGATAAGAACACCGGGGAGCTGTTTTTT
TRBJ1-4 large TRBV19 . CASSMSGSNEKLFF TGTGCCAGTAGTATGTCGGGAAGTAATGAAAAACTGTTTTTT
TRBJ2-5 medium-sized TRBV9 TRBD2 CASSVAGGLEETQYF TGTGCCAGCAGCGTCGCGGGAGGTTTAGAAGAGACCCAGTACTTC
TRBJ2-7 few TRBV6-8 . CASSYRGLAISYEQYF TGTGCCAGCAGTTACCGTGGGCTTGCCATCTCCTACGAGCAGTACTTC
TRBJ1-3 . TRBV19 . CASRAERPYSGNTIYF TGTGCCAGTAGAGCCGAGAGACCCTACTCTGGAAACACCATATATTTT
TRBJ1-1 medium-sized TRBV9 . CASSNRDGYTEAFF TGTGCCAGCAGCAATCGGGACGGTTACACTGAAGCTTTCTTT
TRBJ2-7 . TRBV9 TRBD1 CASRGQGKGYEQYF TGTGCCAGCAGAGGACAGGGGAAGGGGTACGAGCAGTACTTC
TRBJ1-6 once TRBV18 TRBD1 CASSPQGASNSPLHF TGTGCCAGCTCACCTCAGGGGGCAAGTAATTCACCCCTCCACTTT
TRBJ1-1 . TRBV11-3 . CASSPGVQIVAEAFF TGTGCCAGCAGCCCGGGGGTACAGATCGTCGCTGAAGCTTTCTTT
TRBJ1-6 . TRBV9 . CASSPGVRPLHF TGTGCCAGCAGCCCCGGCGTGCGTCCCCTCCACTTT
TRBJ2-1 . TRBV5-1 . CASSTMSSYNEQFF TGCGCCAGCAGCACAATGAGCTCCTACAATGAGCAGTTCTTC
TRBJ1-4 few TRBV6-8 . CASIRSPNEKLFF TGTGCCAGCATCCGGAGCCCTAATGAAAAACTGTTTTTT
TRBJ2-1 medium-sized TRBV9 . CASSTRTDYNDNEQFF TGTGCCAGCAGCACCCGGACCGACTATAATGACAATGAGCAGTTCTTC